This TCR beta chain emerged from a study of cytomegalovirus exposure and HLA in healthy donors. Across the whole study: Among the 350 to 500 donors who were genotyped, about 86% fell in the genetic ancestry cluster that is associated with self-reported Caucasian donors.

Primers for the PCR totalled 60 Vbeta and 13 Jbeta. Per the study methods: The authors later counted 70 million to 80 million unique TCR beta chains, roughly 10 million of them shared. Measured with immunoSEQ multiplex PCR; TCRdb has only the in-frame clones, and not every one. V, J and clone size are taken as reported in that table, and D and trimming were inferred from the DNA itself. The table includes about 130,000 clones, roughly 78% detected once. Study outcomes and limitations: Associated with cytomegalovirus, according to the listing, were around 170 TCR beta chains. V- and J-gene trimming in TCR beta was tied to a missense DCLRE1C variant by an analysis performed later.

The CDR3 is made up of 15 amino acids. Germline assignment: CDR1 SGDLS and CDR2 YYNGEE. Trimming took off 3 bases at V and 1 base at J, with 8 bases between the two ends. Concerning this clone itself: Its cognate antigen is unknown.

Sequencing was performed on PBMCs. The chain carries TRBV9 and TRBJ2-6; D is perhaps TRBD1 (6 bases). The TCR sequence derives from a man aged 40-50 years in good health and CMV-seropositive. CDR3 protein: CASSGGGSGANVLTF. The CDR3 coding sequence is TGTGCCAGCAGCGGAGGGGGATCTGGGGCCAACGTCCTGACTTTC.